The rows below give T cell receptor beta chains drawn from one sample of a study of post-analysis software for immune sequencing data. TCRdb re-derived calls from the PCR reads in MiXCR, one entry per CDR3 protein. This table holds around 500,000 distinct CDR3 sequences, about a third found once. The sequenced material came from blood. The receptors were sampled from a girl younger than 18 with multiple sclerosis. Both conserved end residues are part of each CDR3. The order of the fields is V gene, J gene, D gene, clone size, CDR3 protein, CDR3 DNA. The D gene is left open where the match is weak. Expanded clones are given a class, and other clones once, few, many or no size at all.

TRBV18	TRBJ2-7	.	few	CASSPDLKREQYF	TGTGCCAGCTCACCAGATCTCAAACGCGAGCAGTACTTC
TRBV12-3/TRBV12-4	TRBJ1-6	TRBD1	.	CASSFQGAGSPLHF	TGTGCCAGCAGTTTCCAGGGGGCAGGTTCACCCCTCCACTTT
TRBV20-1	TRBJ2-7	.	few	CSADDESGEGYEQYF	TGCAGTGCAGACGACGAATCCGGTGAGGGCTACGAGCAGTACTTC
TRBV4-2	TRBJ2-5	TRBD2	few	CASSQEGASGQETQYF	TGTGCCAGCAGCCAAGAAGGGGCTAGCGGGCAAGAGACCCAGTACTTC
TRBV6-4	TRBJ1-6	.	few	CASSDRRDSPLHF	TGTGCCAGCAGCGACAGGAGGGACTCACCCCTCCACTTT
TRBV5-1	TRBJ2-3	TRBD2	few	CASSLYAGGLDTQYF	TGCGCCAGCAGCTTGTATGCGGGGGGCTTAGATACGCAGTATTTT
TRBV6-5	TRBJ1-1	.	once	CASSWRGYTEAFF	TGTGCCAGCAGTTGGAGAGGGTACACTGAAGCTTTCTTT
TRBV5-1	TRBJ1-4	.	.	CASSQSGVSNEKLFF	TGCGCCAGCAGCCAGAGTGGGGTCTCTAATGAAAAACTGTTTTTT
TRBV20-1	TRBJ2-5	TRBD2	.	CSAKRGGWSQETQYF	TGCAGTGCAAAGCGGGGGGGCTGGTCCCAAGAGACCCAGTACTTC
TRBV9	TRBJ2-7	TRBD2	.	CASSVGSSGGAVYEQYF	TGTGCCAGCAGCGTAGGGTCTAGCGGGGGGGCAGTCTACGAGCAGTACTTC
TRBV20-1	TRBJ2-5	.	.	CSALDRIETQYF	TGCAGTGCTCTTGACAGGATAGAGACCCAGTACTTC
TRBV29-1	TRBJ1-2	.	many	CSVVEGGVYGYTF	TGCAGCGTTGTAGAGGGGGGGGTCTATGGCTACACCTTC
TRBV5-1	TRBJ2-1	.	.	CASAITGSSYNEQFF	TGCGCCAGCGCGATAACAGGCTCCTCCTACAATGAGCAGTTCTTC
TRBV5-5	TRBJ2-3	.	.	CASSLLGGTQYF	TGTGCCAGCAGCTTACTAGGAGGTACGCAGTATTTT
TRBV4-1	TRBJ2-3	.	few	CASSQVIAGTDTQYF	TGCGCCAGCAGCCAAGTAATAGCTGGCACAGATACGCAGTATTTT
TRBV5-1	TRBJ2-5	.	.	CASSLGEDQETQYF	TGCGCCAGCAGCTTGGGCGAGGACCAAGAGACCCAGTACTTC
TRBV12-3/TRBV12-4	TRBJ2-5	.	few	CASSSWTDQETQYF	TGTGCCAGCAGTTCCTGGACAGACCAAGAGACCCAGTACTTC
TRBV20-1	TRBJ1-2	.	.	CSASDPGRSYGYTF	TGCAGTGCTAGCGACCCGGGAAGATCCTATGGCTACACCTTC
TRBV28	TRBJ2-3	.	.	CASSPTRVGEIDTQYF	TGTGCCAGCAGTCCTACGCGGGTGGGTGAGATAGATACGCAGTATTTT
TRBV10-3	TRBJ1-5	.	many	CAISESGRVGNQPQHF	TGTGCCATCAGTGAGTCGGGCAGGGTAGGCAATCAGCCCCAGCATTTT
TRBV6-2/TRBV6-3	TRBJ2-3	.	.	CASSFGVLDTQYF	TGTGCCAGCAGTTTCGGGGTACTGGATACGCAGTATTTT
TRBV19	TRBJ2-2	TRBD1	.	CASSITGTANTGELFF	TGTGCCAGTAGTATAACCGGGACAGCGAACACCGGGGAGCTGTTTTTT
TRBV5-6	TRBJ2-7	.	many	CASSSQVEQYF	TGTGCCAGCAGCTCACAGGTCGAGCAGTACTTC
TRBV2	TRBJ1-2	.	.	CATQRDALDDYGYTF	TGTGCCACACAAAGGGACGCCCTGGATGACTATGGCTACACCTTC
TRBV6-1	TRBJ2-5	TRBD1	.	CASIVDRGQETQYF	TGTGCCAGCATAGTCGACAGGGGGCAAGAGACCCAGTACTTC
TRBV20-1	TRBJ2-5	TRBD1	many	CSAPGQGREETQYF	TGCAGTGCGCCTGGACAGGGGAGGGAAGAGACCCAGTACTTC
TRBV20-1	TRBJ2-3	.	.	CSAPQESSTDTQYF	TGCAGTGCTCCTCAGGAGTCGAGCACAGATACGCAGTATTTT
TRBV11-2	TRBJ2-5	TRBD2	.	CASSFMGLAGGETQYF	TGTGCCAGCAGCTTTATGGGACTAGCGGGGGGGGAGACCCAGTACTTC
TRBV7-9	TRBJ2-3	.	.	CASSFGGAGSTDTQYF	TGTGCCAGCAGCTTTGGAGGGGCGGGGAGCACAGATACGCAGTATTTT
TRBV5-5	TRBJ2-1	.	few	CASSLGWSRGYNEQFF	TGTGCCAGCAGCTTGGGTTGGTCGAGAGGCTACAATGAGCAGTTCTTC
TRBV14	TRBJ2-5	.	.	CASSRGTSRTQYF	TGTGCCAGTTCCCGAGGGACTTCGAGGACCCAGTACTTC
TRBV6-2/TRBV6-3	TRBJ2-6	.	few	CASSYGPSSRGLWANVLTF	TGTGCCAGCAGTTACGGGCCCTCTAGCAGGGGCCTCTGGGCCAACGTCCTGACTTTC
TRBV2	TRBJ1-1	.	.	CATVDWGTEAFF	TGTGCCACCGTAGATTGGGGGACTGAAGCTTTCTTT
TRBV6-5	TRBJ1-5	TRBD1	few	CASSLLQGATQPQHF	TGTGCCAGCAGCCTTTTACAGGGGGCGACTCAGCCCCAGCATTTT
TRBV20-1	TRBJ1-5	TRBD1	few	CSASLRYRGALSNQPQHF	TGCAGTGCTAGTTTAAGGTACAGGGGAGCCCTTAGCAATCAGCCCCAGCATTTT
TRBV29-1	TRBJ1-1	.	few	CSVPEGSAGAFF	TGCAGCGTCCCCGAGGGAAGTGCCGGAGCTTTCTTT
TRBV20-1	TRBJ1-1	.	.	CSARRGNTEAFF	TGCAGTGCTCGAAGGGGGAACACTGAAGCTTTCTTT
TRBV20-1	TRBJ2-6	TRBD1	.	CSARIDRGPSGANVLTF	TGCAGTGCTAGAATTGACAGGGGGCCCTCTGGGGCCAACGTCCTGACTTTC
TRBV11-2	TRBJ1-5	TRBD1	few	CASSSLLGQGPGEPQHF	TGTGCCAGCAGCTCTCTGTTGGGACAGGGCCCTGGGGAGCCCCAGCATTTT
TRBV2	TRBJ1-1	.	.	CASALGRVTETFF	TGTGCCAGCGCGTTGGGTCGGGTCACTGAAACTTTCTTT
TRBV20-1	TRBJ2-3	.	few	CSADPTVTDTQYF	TGCAGTGCCGACCCGACTGTCACAGATACGCAGTATTTT
TRBV20-1	TRBJ2-3	TRBD1	few	CSAWGTGVTDTQYF	TGCAGTGCCTGGGGGACAGGGGTCACAGATACGCAGTATTTT
TRBV5-1	TRBJ2-2	.	few	CASSVAPRGFDTGELFF	TGCGCCAGCAGCGTGGCACCTAGAGGTTTCGACACCGGGGAGCTGTTTTTT
TRBV10-3	TRBJ2-1	.	many	CAIRAGGEQFF	TGTGCCATCAGAGCAGGGGGGGAGCAGTTCTTC
TRBV6-5	TRBJ2-6	.	few	CASSNGGNVLTF	TGTGCCAGCAGTAACGGGGGCAACGTCCTGACTTTC
TRBV3-1	TRBJ1-6	.	few	CASSQRRGERGPGLNSPLHF	TGTGCCAGCAGCCAAAGAAGGGGAGAGCGGGGACCCGGGTTGAATTCACCCCTCCACTTT
TRBV15	TRBJ2-7	TRBD2	.	CATSSTRLAGASSYEQYF	TGTGCCACCAGCAGCACCAGACTAGCGGGGGCCTCCTCCTACGAGCAGTACTTC
TRBV14	TRBJ2-7	.	.	CASSRSGPYYEQYF	TGTGCCAGCAGTAGGTCAGGTCCTTACTACGAGCAGTACTTC
TRBV27	TRBJ1-2	TRBD1	.	CASSFSGQGGGYTF	TGTGCCAGCAGTTTCTCGGGACAGGGTGGTGGCTACACCTTC
TRBV7-8	TRBJ2-7	.	.	CASSFGPEYEQYF	TGTGCCAGCAGCTTCGGTCCCGAATACGAGCAGTACTTC
TRBV4-1	TRBJ1-4	.	few	CASSQQRTPRSEKLFF	TGCGCCAGCAGCCAACAAAGGACACCCCGGAGTGAAAAACTGTTTTTT